This T cell receptor beta chain was sequenced for a study of cytomegalovirus exposure and HLA in healthy donors. The CDR3 is 14 residues long. Germline CDR1 reads MNHEY; CDR2 reads SVGAGI. Trimming took off 2 bases at V and 3 bases at J, with 8 bases between the two ends. General study findings and limits: It was approximately 150 TCR beta chains that were listed as cytomegalovirus-associated.

Researchers ran the PCR with 60 Vbeta and 13 Jbeta primers. TCRdb keeps only in-frame clones here, not all; method: immunoSEQ multiplex PCR. Its clone listing holds roughly 60,000 clones. With respect to this clone: Its antigen is still unknown.

The sequenced sample consisted of PBMCs. This receptor was obtained from a woman between 18 and 30 years old in good health and CMV-seronegative. This chain uses TRBV6-5 with TRBJ2-1; no firm D call. The CDR3: CASSYGLNYNEQFF. The CDR3, as DNA: TGTGCCAGCAGTTACGGGCTGAACTACAATGAGCAGTTCTTC.